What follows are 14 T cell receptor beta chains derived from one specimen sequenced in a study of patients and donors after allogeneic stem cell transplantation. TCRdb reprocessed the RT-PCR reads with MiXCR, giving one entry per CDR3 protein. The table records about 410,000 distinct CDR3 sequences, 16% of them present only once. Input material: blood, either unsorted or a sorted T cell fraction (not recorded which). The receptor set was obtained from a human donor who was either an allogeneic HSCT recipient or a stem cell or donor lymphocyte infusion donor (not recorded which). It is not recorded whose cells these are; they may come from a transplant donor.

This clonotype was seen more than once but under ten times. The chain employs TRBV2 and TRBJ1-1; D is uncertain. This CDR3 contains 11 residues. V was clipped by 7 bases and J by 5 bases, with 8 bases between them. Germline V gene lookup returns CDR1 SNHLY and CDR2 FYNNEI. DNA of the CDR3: TGTGCCAGCAAGGTGGCGACTGAAGCTTTCTTT. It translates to CASKVATEAFF.

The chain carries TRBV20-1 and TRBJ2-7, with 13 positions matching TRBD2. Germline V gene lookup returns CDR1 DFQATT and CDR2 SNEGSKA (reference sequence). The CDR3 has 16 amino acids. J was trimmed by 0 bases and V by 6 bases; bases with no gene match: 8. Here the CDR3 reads CSATGLAGDPSYEQYF. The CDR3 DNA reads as TGCAGTGCCACCGGACTAGCGGGGGACCCCTCCTACGAGCAGTACTTC.

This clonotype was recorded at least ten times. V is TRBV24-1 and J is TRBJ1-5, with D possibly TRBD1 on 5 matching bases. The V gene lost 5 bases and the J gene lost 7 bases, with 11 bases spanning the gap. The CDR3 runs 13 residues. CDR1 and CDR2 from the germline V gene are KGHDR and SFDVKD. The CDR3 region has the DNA TGTGCCACCAGTGGTAGGGGCGAACAGCCCCAGCATTTT. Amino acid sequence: CATSGRGEQPQHF.

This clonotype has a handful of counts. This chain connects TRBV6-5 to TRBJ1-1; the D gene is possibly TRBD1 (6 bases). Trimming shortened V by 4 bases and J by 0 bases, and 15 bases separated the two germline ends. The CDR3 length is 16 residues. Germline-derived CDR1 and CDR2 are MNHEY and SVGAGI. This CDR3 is CASSLPGHGLNTEAFF. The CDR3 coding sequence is TGTGCCAGCAGTTTACCGGGACACGGATTGAACACTGAAGCTTTCTTT.

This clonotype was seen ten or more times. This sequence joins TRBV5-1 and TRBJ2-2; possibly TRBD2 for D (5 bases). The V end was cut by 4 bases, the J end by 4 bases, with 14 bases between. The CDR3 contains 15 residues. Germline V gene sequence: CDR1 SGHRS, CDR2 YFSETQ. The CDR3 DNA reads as TGCGCCAGCAGCCCGTCGACTACGTCCACCGGGGAGCTGTTTTTT. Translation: CASSPSTTSTGELFF.

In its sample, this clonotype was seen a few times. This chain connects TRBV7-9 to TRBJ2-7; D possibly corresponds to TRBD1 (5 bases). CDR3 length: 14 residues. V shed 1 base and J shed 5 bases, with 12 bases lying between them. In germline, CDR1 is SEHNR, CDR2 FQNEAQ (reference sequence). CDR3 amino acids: CASSLVAGSNEQYF. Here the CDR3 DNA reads TGTGCCAGCAGCTTAGTTGCAGGGTCTAACGAGCAGTACTTC.

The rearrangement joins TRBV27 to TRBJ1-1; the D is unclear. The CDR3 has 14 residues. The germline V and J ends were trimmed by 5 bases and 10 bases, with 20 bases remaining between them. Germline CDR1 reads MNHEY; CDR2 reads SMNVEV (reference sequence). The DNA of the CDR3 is TGTGCCAGCAGTAATACCTCGACATTTAAGGCAGCTTTCTTT. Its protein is CASSNTSTFKAAFF.

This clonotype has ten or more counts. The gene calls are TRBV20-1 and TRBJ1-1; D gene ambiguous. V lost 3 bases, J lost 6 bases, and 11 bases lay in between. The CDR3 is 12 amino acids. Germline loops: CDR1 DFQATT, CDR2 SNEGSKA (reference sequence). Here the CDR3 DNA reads TGCAGTGCTAGGGAAGGGTGGGCTGAAGCTTTCTTT. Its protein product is CSAREGWAEAFF.

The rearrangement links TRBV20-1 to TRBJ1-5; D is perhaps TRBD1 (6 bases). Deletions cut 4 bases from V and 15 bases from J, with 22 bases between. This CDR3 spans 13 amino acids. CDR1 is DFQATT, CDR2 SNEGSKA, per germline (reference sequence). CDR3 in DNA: TGCAGTGCTACAATAGGAGGGGGGGCCGAAGCGCATTTT. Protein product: CSATIGGGAEAHF.

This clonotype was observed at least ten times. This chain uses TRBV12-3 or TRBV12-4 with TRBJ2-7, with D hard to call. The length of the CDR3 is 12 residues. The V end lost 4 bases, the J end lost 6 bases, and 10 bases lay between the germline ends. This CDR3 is CASSSRISEQYF. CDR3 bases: TGTGCCAGCAGTTCCAGGATCTCCGAGCAGTACTTC.

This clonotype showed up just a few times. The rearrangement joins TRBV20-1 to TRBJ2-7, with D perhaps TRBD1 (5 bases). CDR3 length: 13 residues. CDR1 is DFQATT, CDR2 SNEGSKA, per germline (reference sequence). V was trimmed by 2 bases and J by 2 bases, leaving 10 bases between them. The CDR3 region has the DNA TGCAGTGCTAGACCCCGACAGACCTACGAGCAGTACTTC. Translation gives CSARPRQTYEQYF.

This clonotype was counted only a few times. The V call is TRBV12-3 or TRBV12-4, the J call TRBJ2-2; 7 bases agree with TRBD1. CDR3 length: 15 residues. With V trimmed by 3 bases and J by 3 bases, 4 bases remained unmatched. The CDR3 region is CASSFLGQHTGELFF. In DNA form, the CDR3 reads TGTGCCAGCAGTTTTTTGGGACAGCACACCGGGGAGCTGTTTTTT.

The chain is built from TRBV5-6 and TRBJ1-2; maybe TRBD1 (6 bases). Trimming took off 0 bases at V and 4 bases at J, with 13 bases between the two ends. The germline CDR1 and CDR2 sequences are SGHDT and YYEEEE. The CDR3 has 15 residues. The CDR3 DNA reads TGTGCCAGCAGCTTGGAGGTCGGACAGCCCTATGGCTACACCTTC. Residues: CASSLEVGQPYGYTF.

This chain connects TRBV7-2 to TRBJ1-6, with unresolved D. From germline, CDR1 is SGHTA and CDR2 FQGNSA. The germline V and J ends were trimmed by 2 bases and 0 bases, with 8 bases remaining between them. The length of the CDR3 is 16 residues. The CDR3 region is CASSLTRSSYNSPLHF. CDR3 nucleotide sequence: TGTGCCAGCAGCTTAACCAGGAGCTCCTATAATTCACCCCTCCACTTT. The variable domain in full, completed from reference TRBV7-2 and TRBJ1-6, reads GAGVSQSPSNKVTEKGKDVELRCDPISGHTALYWYRQSLGQGLEFLIYFQGNSAPDKSGLPSDRFSAERTGGSVSTLTIQRTQQEDSAVYLCASSLTRSSYNSPLHFGNGTRLTVT.